These T cell receptor beta chains were read from a single sample in a study of T cell responses to AZD1222 COVID-19 vaccine. Generated by immunoSEQ multiplex PCR, the TCRdb table keeps only in-frame clones and is missing some. The sample yields approximately 100,000 clones, about 86% seen once. Sequenced material: peripheral blood, taken on day 0 of AZD1222 vaccination. The receptors derive from an adult in good health. Both conserved end residues are part of each CDR3. D genes are given only for firm matches. Clone size appears in some rows only: once, few, many, or a class for an expanded clone.

size: NA; D: NA; J: TRBJ2-3; V: TRBV15; DNA: TGTGCCACCACCCAGGGACCGGGGCCCACAGATACGCAGTATTTT; CDR3: CATTQGPGPTDTQYF
size: NA; D: NA; J: TRBJ2-1; V: TRBV11-3; DNA: TGTGCCAGCAGCCCGCGGTCGACGCAATTGTACAATGAGCAGTTCTTC; CDR3: CASSPRSTQLYNEQFF
size: NA; D: NA; J: TRBJ2-5; V: TRBV4-2; DNA: TGTGCCAGCAGCCTTAAGAGAACTCAAGAGACCCAGTACTTC; CDR3: CASSLKRTQETQYF
size: NA; D: TRBD1; J: TRBJ1-2; V: TRBV27; DNA: TGTGCCAGCAGTTTGAAGGGACAGGGGCGACAGGGTGGCTACACCTTC; CDR3: CASSLKGQGRQGGYTF
size: NA; D: TRBD1; J: TRBJ1-2; V: TRBV19; DNA: TGTGCCAGTAGCCAGGACAGGGAGTATGGCTACACCTTC; CDR3: CASSQDREYGYTF
size: NA; D: NA; J: TRBJ1-2; V: TRBV6-2/TRBV6-3; DNA: TGTGCCAGCAGTCCGGAACCTAACTATGGCTACACCTTC; CDR3: CASSPEPNYGYTF
size: NA; D: TRBD2; J: TRBJ2-1; V: TRBV30; DNA: TGTGCCTGGAGTGTTCCCATCTACGGAGGTAGCGGGAGTAAGTCCTACAATGAGCAGTTCTTC; CDR3: CAWSVPIYGGSGSKSYNEQFF
size: NA; D: TRBD1; J: TRBJ1-4; V: TRBV7-2; DNA: TGTGCCAGCAGCGTAGTGGGACAGTATTTGACTAATGAAAAACTGTTTTTT; CDR3: CASSVVGQYLTNEKLFF
size: NA; D: NA; J: TRBJ1-1; V: TRBV9; DNA: TGTGCCAGCAGCCCCGCCAGGATGAACACTGAAGCTTTCTTT; CDR3: CASSPARMNTEAFF
size: NA; D: TRBD1; J: TRBJ1-2; V: TRBV28; DNA: TGTGCCAGCAGTCTCCGGGACAGGGGAGATGAAGGCTACACCTTC; CDR3: CASSLRDRGDEGYTF
size: NA; D: NA; J: TRBJ2-1; V: TRBV28; DNA: TGTGCCACCTCCAGCACGGATGAGCAGTTCTTC; CDR3: CATSSTDEQFF
size: few; D: NA; J: TRBJ1-5; V: TRBV28; DNA: TGTGCCAGCACCAACGCGGGGGGGGCAGGGAGCAATCAGCCCCAGCATTTT; CDR3: CASTNAGGAGSNQPQHF
size: NA; D: NA; J: TRBJ1-2; V: TRBV30; DNA: TGTGCCTGGAGTTTCAGAAATTCTGGCTACACCTTC; CDR3: CAWSFRNSGYTF
size: NA; D: NA; J: TRBJ1-4; V: TRBV5-1; DNA: TGCGCCAGCAGCCGGTCGGGGGGCGACGAAAAACTGTTTTTT; CDR3: CASSRSGGDEKLFF
size: NA; D: NA; J: TRBJ1-1; V: TRBV5-1; DNA: TGCGCCAGCAGCTTTACCCCAAGGGGTTTGAACACTGAAGCTTTCTTT; CDR3: CASSFTPRGLNTEAFF
size: once; D: NA; J: TRBJ1-1; V: TRBV3-1/TRBV3-2; DNA: TGTGCCAGCAGCCAAGAAGTAGGGATAATAGAATACGAAGCTTTCTTT; CDR3: CASSQEVGIIEYEAFF
size: NA; D: NA; J: TRBJ1-2; V: TRBV5-6; DNA: TGTGCCAGCAGCTTGGGGGGGACAATTAACTATGGCTACACCTTC; CDR3: CASSLGGTINYGYTF
size: NA; D: TRBD1; J: TRBJ1-2; V: TRBV6-5; DNA: TGTGCCAGCAGGGCGACAGGGTGGGACTATGGCTACACCTTC; CDR3: CASRATGWDYGYTF
size: NA; D: NA; J: TRBJ2-7; V: TRBV7-6; DNA: TGTGCCAGCAGCTTAGGTATGGGACGGGAGCAGTACTTC; CDR3: CASSLGMGREQYF
size: NA; D: TRBD1; J: TRBJ2-6; V: TRBV24-1; DNA: TGTGCCACCAGCCCCCGGGACAGAGATAACTCTGGGGCCAACGTCCTGACTTTC; CDR3: CATSPRDRDNSGANVLTF
size: once; D: NA; J: TRBJ1-2; V: TRBV5-6; DNA: TGTGCCAGCAGCTTCATGACCGCGGGAGGCTATGGCTACACCTTC; CDR3: CASSFMTAGGYGYTF
size: NA; D: TRBD2; J: TRBJ2-7; V: TRBV3-1/TRBV3-2; DNA: TGTGCCAGCAGCCAAGCACTAGCGGGAGTTGGCTCCTACGAGCAGTACTTC; CDR3: CASSQALAGVGSYEQYF
size: NA; D: NA; J: TRBJ2-3; V: TRBV15; DNA: TGTGCCACCAGCAGAGATCGGGGGAAAACAGATACGCAGTATTTT; CDR3: CATSRDRGKTDTQYF
size: NA; D: NA; J: TRBJ2-7; V: TRBV5-4; DNA: TGTGCCAGCAGCTTGGGCGGGACTTCACCGATGAGCTCCTACGAGCAGTACTTC; CDR3: CASSLGGTSPMSSYEQYF
size: NA; D: NA; J: TRBJ1-2; V: TRBV5-1; DNA: TGCGCCAGCAGCTTGGCCGCAGGTACGAACTATGGCTACACCTTC; CDR3: CASSLAAGTNYGYTF
size: NA; D: NA; J: TRBJ2-1; V: TRBV4-1; DNA: TGCGCCAGCAGCCAAGACTACTACAATGAGCAGTTCTTC; CDR3: CASSQDYYNEQFF
size: few; D: TRBD2; J: TRBJ2-1; V: TRBV4-1; DNA: TGCGCCAGCAGCCCTCAAAGCGGGAGAGACTACAATGAGCAGTTCTTC; CDR3: CASSPQSGRDYNEQFF
size: NA; D: NA; J: TRBJ2-2; V: TRBV11-2; DNA: TGTGCCAGCAGCTCCCGGATCCTACGGGAGCTGTTTTTT; CDR3: CASSSRILRELFF
size: NA; D: NA; J: TRBJ1-1; V: TRBV6-5; DNA: TGTGCCAGCAGTATAAGCAACACTGAAGCTTTCTTT; CDR3: CASSISNTEAFF
size: once; D: NA; J: TRBJ1-2; V: TRBV5-6; DNA: TGTGCCAGCAGCCCATCTAACTGGGGAACTGGCTACACCTTC; CDR3: CASSPSNWGTGYTF
size: NA; D: TRBD1; J: TRBJ1-2; V: TRBV5-5; DNA: TGTGCCAGCAGCTCCGGGACAGGGATCGGATATGGCTACACCTTC; CDR3: CASSSGTGIGYGYTF
size: NA; D: NA; J: TRBJ1-3; V: TRBV11-2; DNA: TGTGCCAGCAGCCACAGGAGAAAATCTGGAAACACCATATATTTT; CDR3: CASSHRRKSGNTIYF
size: NA; D: NA; J: TRBJ2-7; V: TRBV3-1/TRBV3-2; DNA: TGTGCCAGCAGCGAAGACAGTTCTTATTATATCCACGAGCAGTACTTC; CDR3: CASSEDSSYYIHEQYF
size: NA; D: NA; J: TRBJ1-3; V: TRBV5-8; DNA: TGTGCCAGCAGCCCACGGGGGGTACCTGGAAACACCATATATTTT; CDR3: CASSPRGVPGNTIYF
size: NA; D: NA; J: TRBJ1-2; V: TRBV30; DNA: TGTGCCTGGGATCGGCCGGAGCCCTACACCTTC; CDR3: CAWDRPEPYTF